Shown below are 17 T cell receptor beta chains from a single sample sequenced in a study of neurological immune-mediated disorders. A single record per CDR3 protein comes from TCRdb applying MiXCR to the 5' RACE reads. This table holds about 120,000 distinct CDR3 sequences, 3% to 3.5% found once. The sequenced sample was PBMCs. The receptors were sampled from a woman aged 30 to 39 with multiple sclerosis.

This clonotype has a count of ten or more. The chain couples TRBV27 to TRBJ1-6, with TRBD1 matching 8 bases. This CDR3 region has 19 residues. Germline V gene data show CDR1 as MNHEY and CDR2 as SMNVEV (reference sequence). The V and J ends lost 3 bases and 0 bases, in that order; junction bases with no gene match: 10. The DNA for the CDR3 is TGTGCCAGCAGTTTGATGTCGCAGGGGGCGAGCTCCTATAATTCACCCCTCCACTTT. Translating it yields CASSLMSQGASSYNSPLHF.

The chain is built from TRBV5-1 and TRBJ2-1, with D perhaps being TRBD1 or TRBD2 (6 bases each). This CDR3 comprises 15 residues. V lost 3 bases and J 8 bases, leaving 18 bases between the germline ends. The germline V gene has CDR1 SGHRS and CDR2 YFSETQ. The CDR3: CASSSEGGRFDEQFF. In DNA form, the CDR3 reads TGCGCCAGCAGCTCCGAGGGGGGCCGGTTTGATGAGCAGTTCTTC.

The CDR3 DNA follows: TGTGCCAGCAGCGTACAGGGGGCGGACGAGCAGTACTTC. As protein: CASSVQGADEQYF. The chain couples TRBV9 to TRBJ2-7; 8 bases are shared with TRBD1. Germline trimming cut 1 base from V and 5 bases from J; bases unmatched to any gene: 2. This CDR3 contains 13 residues. Germline V gives CDR1 SGDLS, CDR2 YYNGEE.

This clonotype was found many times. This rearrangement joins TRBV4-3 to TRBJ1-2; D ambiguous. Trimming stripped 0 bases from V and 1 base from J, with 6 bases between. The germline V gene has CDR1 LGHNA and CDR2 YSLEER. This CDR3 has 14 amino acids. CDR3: CASSQELINYGYTF. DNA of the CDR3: TGCGCCAGCAGCCAAGAGCTGATTAACTATGGCTACACCTTC.

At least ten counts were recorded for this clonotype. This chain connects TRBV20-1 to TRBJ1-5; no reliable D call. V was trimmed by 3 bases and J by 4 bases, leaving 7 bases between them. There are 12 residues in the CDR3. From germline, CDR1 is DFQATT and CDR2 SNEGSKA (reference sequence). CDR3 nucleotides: TGCAGTGCTAGGAGGTTGAATCAGCCCCAGCATTTT. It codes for CSARRLNQPQHF.

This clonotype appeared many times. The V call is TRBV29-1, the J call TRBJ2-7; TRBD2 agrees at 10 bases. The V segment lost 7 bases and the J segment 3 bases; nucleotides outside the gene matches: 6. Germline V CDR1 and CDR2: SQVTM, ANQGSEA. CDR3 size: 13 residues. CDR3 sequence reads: CSAVTSGNYEQYF. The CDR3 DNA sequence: TGCAGCGCAGTCACTAGCGGGAACTACGAGCAGTACTTC.

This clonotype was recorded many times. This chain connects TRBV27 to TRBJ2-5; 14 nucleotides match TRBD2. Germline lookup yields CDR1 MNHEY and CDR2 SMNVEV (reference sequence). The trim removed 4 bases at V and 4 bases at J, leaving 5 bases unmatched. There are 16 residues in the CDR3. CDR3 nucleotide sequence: TGTGCCAGCAGTTGGACTAGCGGGGGGATAGGAGAGACCCAGTACTTC. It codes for CASSWTSGGIGETQYF.

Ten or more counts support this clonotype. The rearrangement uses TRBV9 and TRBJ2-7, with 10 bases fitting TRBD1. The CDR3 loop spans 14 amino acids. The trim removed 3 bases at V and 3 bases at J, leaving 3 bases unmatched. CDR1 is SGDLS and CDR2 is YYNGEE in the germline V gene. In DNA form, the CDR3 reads TGTGCCAGCAGCGAAGGACAGGGGGACTACGAGCAGTACTTC. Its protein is CASSEGQGDYEQYF.

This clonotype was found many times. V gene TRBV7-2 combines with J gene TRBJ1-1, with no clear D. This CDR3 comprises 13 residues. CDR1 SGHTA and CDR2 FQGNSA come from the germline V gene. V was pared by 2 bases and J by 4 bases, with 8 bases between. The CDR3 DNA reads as TGTGCCAGCAGCTTATATACTCTCACTGAAGCTTTCTTT. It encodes CASSLYTLTEAFF. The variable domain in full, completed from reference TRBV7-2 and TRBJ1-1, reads GAGVSQSPSNKVTEKGKDVELRCDPISGHTALYWYRQSLGQGLEFLIYFQGNSAPDKSGLPSDRFSAERTGGSVSTLTIQRTQQEDSAVYLCASSLYTLTEAFFGQGTRLTVV.

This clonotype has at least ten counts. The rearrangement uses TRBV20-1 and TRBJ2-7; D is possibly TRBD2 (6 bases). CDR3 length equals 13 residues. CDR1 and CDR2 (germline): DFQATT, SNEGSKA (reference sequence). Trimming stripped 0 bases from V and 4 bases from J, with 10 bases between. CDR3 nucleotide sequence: TGCAGTGCTAGAGAACTAGCAGAATACGAGCAGTACTTC. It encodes CSARELAEYEQYF.

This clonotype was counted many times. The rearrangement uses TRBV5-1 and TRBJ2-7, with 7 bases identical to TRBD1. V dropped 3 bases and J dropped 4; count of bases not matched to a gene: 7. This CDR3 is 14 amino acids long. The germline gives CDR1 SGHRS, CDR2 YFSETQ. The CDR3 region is CASSSRDSVYEQYF. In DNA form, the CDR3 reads TGCGCCAGCAGCTCAAGGGACAGTGTGTACGAGCAGTACTTC.

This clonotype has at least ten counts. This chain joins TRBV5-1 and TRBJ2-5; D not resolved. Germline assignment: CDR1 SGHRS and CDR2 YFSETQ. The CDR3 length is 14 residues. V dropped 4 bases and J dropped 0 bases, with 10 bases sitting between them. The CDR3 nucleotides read TGCGCCAGCAGCGAAACAGTAAACCAAGAGACCCAGTACTTC. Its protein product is CASSETVNQETQYF.

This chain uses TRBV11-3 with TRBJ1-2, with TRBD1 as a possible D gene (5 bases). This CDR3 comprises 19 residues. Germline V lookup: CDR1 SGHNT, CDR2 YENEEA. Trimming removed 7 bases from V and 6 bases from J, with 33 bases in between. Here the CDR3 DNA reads TGTGCCAGCACCCCCGTCAGAGGGGCCCCGGGGGGGGAGGAAGATGGCTACACCTTC. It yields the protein CASTPVRGAPGGEEDGYTF.

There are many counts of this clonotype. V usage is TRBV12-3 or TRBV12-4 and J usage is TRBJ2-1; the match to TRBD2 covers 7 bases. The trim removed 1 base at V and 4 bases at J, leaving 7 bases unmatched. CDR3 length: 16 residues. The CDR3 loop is CASSLGGGSLYNEQFF. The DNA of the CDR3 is TGTGCCAGCAGTTTAGGGGGGGGATCCCTTTACAATGAGCAGTTCTTC.

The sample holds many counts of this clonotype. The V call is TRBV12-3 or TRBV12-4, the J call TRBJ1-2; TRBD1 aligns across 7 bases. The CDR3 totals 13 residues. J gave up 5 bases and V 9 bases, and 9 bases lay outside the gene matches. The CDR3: CASLLTGRYGYTF. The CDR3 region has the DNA TGTGCCAGTCTTCTGACAGGGCGATATGGCTACACCTTC.

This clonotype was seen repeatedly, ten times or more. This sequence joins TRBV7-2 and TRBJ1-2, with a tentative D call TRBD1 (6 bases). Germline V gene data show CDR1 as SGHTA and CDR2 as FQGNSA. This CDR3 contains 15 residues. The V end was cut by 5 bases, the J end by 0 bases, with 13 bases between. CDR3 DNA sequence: TGTGCCAGCAGCCCCGGGACACTACCTAACTATGGCTACACCTTC. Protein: CASSPGTLPNYGYTF.

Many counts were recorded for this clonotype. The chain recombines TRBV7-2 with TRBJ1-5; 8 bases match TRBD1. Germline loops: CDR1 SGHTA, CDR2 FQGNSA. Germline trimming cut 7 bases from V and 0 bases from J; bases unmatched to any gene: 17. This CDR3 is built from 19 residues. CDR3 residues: CASTLGEDREQYSNQPQHF. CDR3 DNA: TGTGCCAGCACCCTAGGGGAGGACAGGGAACAATATAGCAATCAGCCCCAGCATTTT.